Shown below are 4 T cell receptor beta chains from a single sample sequenced in a study of T cells in tuberculosis. TCRdb's copy holds only in-frame clones and misses some; the assay was immunoSEQ multiplex PCR. The sample comprises 45,000 or so clones, about 95% of which are singletons, and roughly 6.9% rests with the top ten. The specimen sequenced was PBMCs. These receptors all come from a donor between 10 and 35 years old with latent tuberculosis or without tuberculosis infection.

The CDR3 DNA is TGCGCCAGCAGTGTCCCGGGTTCTGGAAACACCATATATTTT. Amino acids: CASSVPGSGNTIYF. V is TRBV5-1 and J is TRBJ1-3; no clear D gene. Trimming stripped 5 bases from V and 1 base from J, with 10 bases between. This CDR3 comprises 14 residues. Germline assignment: CDR1 SGHRS and CDR2 YFSETQ.

The V and J genes are TRBV7-2 and TRBJ2-5, with D unresolved. V lost 2 bases and J 1 base, leaving 8 bases between the germline ends. Germline lookup yields CDR1 SGHTA and CDR2 FQGNSA. CDR3 length: 14 residues. The CDR3 region is CASSLYGPQETQYF. The CDR3, as DNA: TGTGCCAGCAGCTTATATGGCCCCCAAGAGACCCAGTACTTC. Full variable domain (remainder filled in from reference TRBV7-2 and TRBJ2-5): GAGVSQSPSNKVTEKGKDVELRCDPISGHTALYWYRQSLGQGLEFLIYFQGNSAPDKSGLPSDRFSAERTGGSVSTLTIQRTQQEDSAVYLCASSLYGPQETQYFGPGTRLLVL.

This chain joins TRBV5-5 and TRBJ1-6, with a weak D call TRBD1 (5 bases). V lost 2 bases and J 6 bases, leaving 15 bases between the germline ends. Germline CDR1 SGHKS, CDR2 YYEKEE (reference sequence). The CDR3 sequence is 16 residues long. The CDR3 nucleotides read TGTGCCAGCAGCTTTTCCCTCAGGGTACCTAATTCACCCCTCCACTTT. This codes for CASSFSLRVPNSPLHF.

The chain carries TRBV6-5 and TRBJ2-1; 8 nucleotides match TRBD2. Germline V gene data show CDR1 as MNHEY and CDR2 as SVGAGI. V dropped 5 bases and J dropped 4; count of bases not matched to a gene: 7. This CDR3 region has 15 residues. CDR3: CASSIAGLGYNEQFF. CDR3 bases: TGTGCCAGCAGTATAGCGGGATTGGGTTACAATGAGCAGTTCTTC.